This T cell receptor beta chain came from a study of blood T cells in healthy people across ages (dated by TCRdb to the mid-2010s). Regarding the research as a whole: In model experiments, template switching captured about one uniquely barcoded TCR beta cDNA molecule for every two T cells. Age-related changes in TCR beta repertoire diversity were measured in the study by deep sequencing normalized with unique cDNA molecular identifiers. Donors were grouped into four age groups: young (average 16 years), middle-aged (around 39), aged (about 60) and long-lived (approximately 75). Donors of different ages were randomly distributed across sequencing lanes to avoid experimental bias. Using the same blood draw, the study looked at two additional independent replicas of 1 million unique cDNA reads for two donors, one aged 18 to 29 and the other aged 80 or older. Results the study describes overall, beyond this receptor: Observed TCR beta diversity per million T cells fell roughly linearly with age, and a significant reduction was already apparent by age around 39. Estimates of total diversity based on one million sequenced T cells were regarded as lower bounds and as underestimates. Compared with the aged group, more naive CD4+ T cells, fewer expanded clones and increased TCR diversity were shown by the long-lived group, suggesting age selection. The CMV infection status of donors was not known, potentially confounding age-related changes in expanded clonotypes. There was a strong correlation between observed TCR beta diversity and the percentage of naive T cells measured by flow cytometry. Conclusive comparison of naive and antigen-experienced compartments was prevented by the profiling of bulk unsorted PBMCs.

Trimming removed 5 bases from V and 10 bases from J; the gene matches leave 20 bases unexplained. The CDR3 goes from the cysteine to the phenylalanine over 17 residues. The CDR3 DNA has 51 bases and is translated from base 1. CDR1 SEHNR and CDR2 FQNEAQ are derived from the germline V gene (reference sequence). Libraries were built with 5' RACE. The sequencing machine was an Illumina HiSeq 2500. The second PCR ran for about 7 to 11 cycles and used a J-beta primer mix along with a sample-barcoded 5' primer. Each TCR beta cDNA molecule received a unique molecular identifier from a template-switch 5' adaptor carrying 12 random nucleotides. Each sample yielded at least 3 million CDR3-containing paired-end reads. The Mint cDNA synthesis kit, primed by a TRBC-specific oligonucleotide, was used to synthesize first-strand cDNA from all RNA. Following uracil-DNA glycosylase treatment, a first 18-cycle PCR with universal primers M1SS and BC2_uni_R was performed on all cDNA. Per the source publication's procedure: For normalization, 1 million high-quality reads, each with a distinct molecular identifier, were randomly selected from each sample. Reads with shared molecular identifiers were discarded instead of being binned into consensus sequences. MiTCR, set to a Q25 quality threshold and the strictest error-elimination algorithm, was used for CDR3 identification, clonotype clustering and error correction. A nonparametric unseen species model with Euler transformation was used to estimate lower-bound total TCR beta diversity. TCRdb reprocessing: public reads trimmed at Q25 with fastp, clones called with MiXCR, in-frame beta chains kept. Entries are consolidated by CDR3 protein sequence, retaining the most common genes and DNA. TCRdb, not the original authors, processed these V and J calls. Across this sample there are 1.5 million to 2 million distinct CDR3 sequences, with 25% to 30% seen only once. Jointly, the top ten make up 7.7% of the sample.

Note on this clonotype: The antigen it recognizes is unknown. Base-call qualities are not available, and no considerably larger clone is one nucleotide away.

The donors were some 36 Caucasian individuals from Russia, aged roughly 6 to 100 years, who were systemically healthy. Each donor gave about 9.7 milliliters of peripheral blood, drawn into EDTA-treated Vacutainer tubes. Ficoll-Paque density-gradient centrifugation was used to isolate PBMCs, with at least 6 million per sample. Trizol reagent was used to extract total RNA from PBMCs, with at least 6 micrograms per sample. For every donor, flow cytometry on a PBMC aliquot measured the percentage of naive CD45RAhigh/CD27high T cells. This TCR was sampled from a woman in her twenties or thirties in good health. The chain was built from TRBV7-9 and TRBJ1-2, and TRBD1 aligns with 9 junction nucleotides. Sequencing used blood. In nucleotides, the sequence is TGTGCCAGCAGCCCTATTAGTCGCACCCTGGGACAGGGTTTCTACACCTTC. Its protein product is CASSPISRTLGQGFYTF.